Sequencing of this T cell receptor beta chain was carried out in a study of T-cell memory formation after mild COVID-19. Whole-study findings and limits: Shrinking CD4+ clones resided mostly in CM and EM, and CD8+ ones in EMRA.

TCRdb called the 5' RACE reads again in MiXCR, with one record for every CDR3 protein. This sample has about half a million distinct CDR3 sequences, with roughly 20% found just once. On this clonotype itself: The antigen is not known.

V lost 0 bases and J 0 bases, leaving 7 bases between the germline ends. Germline values: CDR1 SGHRS, CDR2 YFSETQ. This CDR3 contains 15 residues. Sequences were obtained from PBMCs or a T cell subset sorted from them (not recorded which). The V call is TRBV5-1, the J call TRBJ2-4; the D is unclear. This clonotype was sampled from an adult woman who had mild COVID-19 (a few samples of this study predate the infection). Cell type and time point are not known. CDR3: CASSLGTLAKNIQYF. For the CDR3, the DNA is TGCGCCAGCAGCTTGGGAACTCTAGCCAAAAACATTCAGTACTTC. Supplemented by reference TRBV5-1 and TRBJ2-4, the full variable domain reads KAGVTQTPRYLIKTRGQQVTLSCSPISGHRSVSWYQQTPGQGLQFLFEYFSETQRNKGNFPGRFSGRQFSNSRSEMNVSTLELGDSALYLCASSLGTLAKNIQYFGAGTRLSVL.